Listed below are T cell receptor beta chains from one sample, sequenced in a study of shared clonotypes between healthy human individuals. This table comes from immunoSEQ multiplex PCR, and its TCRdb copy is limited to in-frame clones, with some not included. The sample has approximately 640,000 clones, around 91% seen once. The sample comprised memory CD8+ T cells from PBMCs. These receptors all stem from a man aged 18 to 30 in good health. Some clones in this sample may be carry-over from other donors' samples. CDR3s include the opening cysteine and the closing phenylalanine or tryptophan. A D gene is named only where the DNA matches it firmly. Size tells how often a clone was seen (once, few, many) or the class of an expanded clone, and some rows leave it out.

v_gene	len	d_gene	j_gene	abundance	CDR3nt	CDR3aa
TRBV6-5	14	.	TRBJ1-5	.	TGTGCCAGCAGTTACCCGGACAGCAATCAGCCCCAGCATTTT	CASSYPDSNQPQHF
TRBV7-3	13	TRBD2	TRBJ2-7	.	TGTGCCAGCAGCTTAAAAGCGGGAGGCGAGCAGTACTTC	CASSLKAGGEQYF
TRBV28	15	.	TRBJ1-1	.	TGTGCCAGCAGATTCCTGGCGGGGGGAGGCACTGAAGCTTTCTTT	CASRFLAGGGTEAFF
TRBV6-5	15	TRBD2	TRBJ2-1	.	TGTGCCAGCAGCCCCGGGACTACCTCCTACAATGAGCAGTTCTTC	CASSPGTTSYNEQFF
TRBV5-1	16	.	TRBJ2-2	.	TGCGCCAGCAGCTTGGAACCGGGGTGGGGCACCGGGGAGCTGTTTTTT	CASSLEPGWGTGELFF
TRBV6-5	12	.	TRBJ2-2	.	TGTGCCAGCAGTCCGAACACCGGGGAGCTGTTTTTT	CASSPNTGELFF
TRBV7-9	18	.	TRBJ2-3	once	TGTGCCAGCAGCTTTCCAAATTACAGGCCTCGGGGCGCAGATACGCAGTATTTT	CASSFPNYRPRGADTQYF
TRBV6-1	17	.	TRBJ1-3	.	TGTGCCAGCAGTGAAGGGGTGCAGGGAAGCTCTGGAAACACCATATATTTT	CASSEGVQGSSGNTIYF
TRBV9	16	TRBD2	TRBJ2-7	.	TGTGCCAGCAGCGTAGGGGCGGGAGGGCTATCCTACGAGCAGTACTTC	CASSVGAGGLSYEQYF
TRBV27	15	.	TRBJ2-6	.	TGTGCCAGCCTCGACTGGAGCTCTGGGGCCAACGTCCTGACTTTC	CASLDWSSGANVLTF
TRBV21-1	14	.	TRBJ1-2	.	TGTGCCAGCAGCAAAGGAAGGTCTAACTATGGCTACACCTTC	CASSKGRSNYGYTF
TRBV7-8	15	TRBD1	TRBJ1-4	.	TGTGCCAGCAGCTTCGAGAATGGGGGACAGGGCTGGCGGGTTTTT	CASSFENGGQGWRVF
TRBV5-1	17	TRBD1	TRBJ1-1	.	TGCGCCAGCAGCTCTAGGGGGCGCGGGGTCATGAACACTGAAGCTTTCTTT	CASSSRGRGVMNTEAFF
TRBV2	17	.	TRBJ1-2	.	TGTGCCAGCAGTGAAGCGCTTCCCGGCGGGGTTAACTATGGCTACACCTTC	CASSEALPGGVNYGYTF
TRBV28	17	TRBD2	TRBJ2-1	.	TGTGCCAGCAGTTTGGAGGGCGGGAGGGTGGAATGGTTTGAGCAGTTCTTC	CASSLEGGRVEWFEQFF
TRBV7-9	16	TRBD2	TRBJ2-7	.	TGTGCCAGCAGCGCCCTGACTAGCGGGAGCTCCTACGAGCAGTACTTC	CASSALTSGSSYEQYF
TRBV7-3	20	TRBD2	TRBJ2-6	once	TGTGCCAGCAGCTTAACGGGGCAACTAGCGGTGAGCTCTGGGGCCAACGTCCTGACTTTC	CASSLTGQLAVSSGANVLTF
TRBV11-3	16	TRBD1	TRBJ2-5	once	TGTGCCAGCAGCTTAAGGGACAGGGGGGGGCAAGAGACCCAGTACTTC	CASSLRDRGGQETQYF
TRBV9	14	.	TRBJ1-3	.	TGTGCCAGCAGCGGAACAGTCTCTGGAAACACCATATATTTT	CASSGTVSGNTIYF
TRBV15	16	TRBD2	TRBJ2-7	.	TGTGCCACCAGCAGGGCTAGACTAGCGGGAGGGGCCGAGCAGTACTTC	CATSRARLAGGAEQYF
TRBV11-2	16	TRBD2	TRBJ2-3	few	TGTGCCAGCACATCGGGGGGGCGACGATCGGCAGATACGCAGTATTTT	CASTSGGRRSADTQYF
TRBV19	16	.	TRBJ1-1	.	TGTGCCAGTACTCCCCCCGGACACTCTTCGAACACTGAAGCTTTCTTT	CASTPPGHSSNTEAFF
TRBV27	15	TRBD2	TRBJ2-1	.	TGTGCCAGCAGTTTAACGGGGGGCTCCTACAATGAGCAGTTCTTC	CASSLTGGSYNEQFF
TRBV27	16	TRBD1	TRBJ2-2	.	TGTGCCAGCAGTTTATCAGCGACAGGGTGGACCGGGGAGCTGTTTTTT	CASSLSATGWTGELFF
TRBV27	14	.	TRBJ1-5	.	TGTGCCAGCACCCCTGGGGGCGCCGGCCAGCCCCAGCATTTT	CASTPGGAGQPQHF
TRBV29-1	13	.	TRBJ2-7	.	TGCAGCGTTGTTTCTAGCGAATCCTACGAGCAGTACTTC	CSVVSSESYEQYF
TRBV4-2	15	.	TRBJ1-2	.	TGTGCCAGCAGCCAAGATCCTGGGCAATACTATGGCTACACCTTC	CASSQDPGQYYGYTF
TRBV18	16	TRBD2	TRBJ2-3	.	TGTGCCAGCTCACCGACTAGCGGGGGATACACAGATACGCAGTATTTT	CASSPTSGGYTDTQYF
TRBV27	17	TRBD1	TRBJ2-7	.	TGTGCCAGCAGTTCCACCGGGACAGGGTCTCCGTCGCGCGAGCAGTACTTC	CASSSTGTGSPSREQYF
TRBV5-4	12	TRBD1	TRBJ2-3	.	TGTGCCAGCAACCCGGGACAGGGGGCGACCTATTTT	CASNPGQGATYF
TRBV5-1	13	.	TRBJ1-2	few	TGCGCCAGCAGCTTGTCATCCAGTTCTGGCTACACCTTC	CASSLSSSSGYTF
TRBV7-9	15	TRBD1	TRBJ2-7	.	TGTGCCAGCAGCCCAGGGGACAGAACCTTCTACGAGCAGTACTTC	CASSPGDRTFYEQYF
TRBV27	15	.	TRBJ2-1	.	TGTGCCAGCAGCGGGCTAGCCAACTCCTACAATGAGCAGTTCTTC	CASSGLANSYNEQFF